This passage covers 18 T cell receptor beta chains from one sample sequenced in a study of T cell responses to AZD1222 COVID-19 vaccine. Only in-frame clones appear in the TCRdb table, and some are missing; sequencing was by immunoSEQ multiplex PCR. The sample lists 100,000 to 150,000 clones; roughly 90% were seen once. The input for sequencing was peripheral blood, taken on day 0 of AZD1222 vaccination. The receptors come from an adult in good health.

J is TRBJ1-2 and V is TRBV27; 7 bases fit TRBD1. The CDR3 extends over 16 amino acids. The V segment lost 1 base and the J segment 7 bases; nucleotides outside the gene matches: 12. Germline V lookup: CDR1 MNHEY, CDR2 SMNVEV (reference sequence). The CDR3 protein is CASSLLAGTVMGGYTF. DNA for the CDR3: TGTGCCAGCAGTTTATTGGCCGGGACAGTTATGGGTGGCTACACCTTC.

This CDR3 reads CASSSPGYQETQYF. In DNA, the CDR3 is TGTGCCAGCAGCTCGCCGGGATATCAGGAGACCCAGTACTTC. The chain recombines TRBV28 with TRBJ2-5, with a tentative D call TRBD2 (5 bases). Germline V gene sequence: CDR1 MDHEN, CDR2 SYDVKM. This CDR3 region has 14 residues. V was trimmed by 6 bases and J by 5 bases, leaving 16 bases between them.

The V and J genes are TRBV9 and TRBJ2-1, with D possibly matching TRBD1 (6 bases). The CDR3 consists of 13 residues. Trimming pared 4 bases from V and 10 bases from J, leaving 15 bases between. Germline assignment: CDR1 SGDLS and CDR2 YYNGEE. DNA for the CDR3: TGTGCCAGCAGCAGGGGGTCGGGTTGGGAGCAGTTCTTC. It specifies CASSRGSGWEQFF.

The chain couples TRBV28 to TRBJ2-2; 9 bases line up with TRBD2. The CDR3 is made up of 14 amino acids. The V and J ends lost 2 bases and 5 bases, in that order; junction bases with no gene match: 0. CDR1 and CDR2 from the germline V gene are MDHEN and SYDVKM. CDR3 bases: TGTGCCAGCAGTTTAAGCGGGGGGACCGGGGAGCTGTTTTTT. This encodes CASSLSGGTGELFF.

The J gene is TRBJ1-5, the V gene TRBV6-5; D is perhaps TRBD1 (5 bases). Per the germline V gene, CDR1 is MNHEY and CDR2 is SVGAGI. This CDR3 contains 13 residues. With 10 bases removed from V and 3 bases from J, the gap between germline ends came to 13 bases. The CDR3 reads CATVGRNNQPQHF. Here the CDR3 DNA reads TGTGCCACAGTGGGACGGAACAATCAGCCCCAGCATTTT.

This clone was recorded a few times. The chain carries TRBV4-2 and TRBJ1-6; unclear D gene. This CDR3 comprises 16 residues. The germline V and J ends were trimmed by 0 bases and 7 bases, with 13 bases remaining between them. Germline V lookup: CDR1 LGHNA, CDR2 YNFKEQ. The CDR3 region has the DNA TGTGCCAGCAGCCAAGAAGCGGCCAGGTTGAATTCACCCCTCCACTTT. Translated, it gives CASSQEAARLNSPLHF.

This sequence joins TRBV6-5 and TRBJ2-7; perhaps TRBD1 as D (5 bases). Germline V lookup: CDR1 MNHEY, CDR2 SVGAGI. The V and J ends lost 9 bases and 6 bases respectively, with 21 bases between them. The CDR3 is 14 residues long. The CDR3 loop is CASSNSGFEGEQYF. The CDR3 nucleotides read TGTGCCAGTTCTAACTCAGGGTTTGAAGGCGAGCAGTACTTC.

V gene TRBV7-9 combines with J gene TRBJ1-2; D is uncertain. From germline, CDR1 is SEHNR and CDR2 FQNEAQ (reference sequence). V was cut by 2 bases and J by 5 bases, with 15 bases left in between. This CDR3 region has 15 residues. DNA for the CDR3: TGTGCCAGCAGCTTAAGTCTCTTCCCCAATTATGGCTACACCTTC. Translating gives CASSLSLFPNYGYTF.

CDR3 in DNA: TGTGCCAGCAGCCGAAGGACAGGGGGGAACACTGAAGCTTTCTTT. It translates to CASSRRTGGNTEAFF. The J gene is TRBJ1-1, the V gene TRBV2; 10 nucleotides line up with TRBD1. The CDR3 consists of 15 residues. Germline-derived CDR1 and CDR2 are SNHLY and FYNNEI. J lost 1 base, V lost 6 bases, and 5 bases had no gene match. The full variable domain, rest sourced from reference TRBV2 and TRBJ1-1, is EPEVTQTPSHQVTQMGQEVILRCVPISNHLYFYWYRQILGQKVEFLVSFYNNEISEKSEIFDDQFSVERPDGSNFTLKIRSTKLEDSAMYFCASSRRTGGNTEAFFGQGTRLTVV.

The chain has TRBV30 and TRBJ1-2; TRBD1 agrees at 7 bases. CDR1 is GTSNPN and CDR2 is SVGIG in the germline V gene (reference sequence). V trimming: 1 base; J trimming: 7 bases; junction bases outside the gene matches: 6. The CDR3 is 13 residues long. The CDR3 is CAWSEGGAFGYTF. The CDR3 DNA sequence: TGTGCCTGGAGTGAAGGGGGCGCGTTTGGCTACACCTTC.

V is TRBV15 and J is TRBJ2-5; 7 bases agree with TRBD1. The CDR3 totals 15 residues. J was trimmed by 6 bases and V by 0 bases; bases with no gene match: 7. The germline gives CDR1 LNHNV, CDR2 YYDKDF (reference sequence). CDR3 sequence reads: CATSRDTGAVQTQYF. The CDR3 nucleotides are TGTGCCACCAGCAGAGATACAGGGGCGGTTCAGACCCAGTACTTC.

This clone occurred a few times. V usage is TRBV15 and J usage is TRBJ2-7, with TRBD1 matching 10 bases. V trimming: 6 bases; J trimming: 0 bases; junction bases outside the gene matches: 14. The CDR3 extends over 18 amino acids. The germline CDR1 and CDR2 sequences are LNHNV and YYDKDF (reference sequence). CDR3 nucleotides: TGTGCCACCAGTAAACGGGACAGGGGAACTCCCGACTCCTACGAGCAGTACTTC. This codes for CATSKRDRGTPDSYEQYF. Using reference TRBV15 and TRBJ2-7 for the parts outside the CDR3, the full variable domain is DAMVIQNPRYQVTQFGKPVTLSCSQTLNHNVMYWYQQKSSQAPKLLFHYYDKDFNNEADTPDNFQSRRPNTSFCFLDIRSPGLGDTAMYLCATSKRDRGTPDSYEQYFGPGTRLTVT.

The chain joins TRBV29-1 to TRBJ1-6; D remains ambiguous. This CDR3 spans 13 amino acids. Germline V CDR1 and CDR2: SQVTM, ANQGSEA. The CDR3 nucleotides read TGCACCCTCCGAGGGCAGTATAATTCACCCCTCCACTTT. Translating it yields CTLRGQYNSPLHF. Using reference TRBV29-1 and TRBJ1-6 for the parts outside the CDR3, the full variable domain is SAVISQKPSRDICQRGTSLTIQCQVDSQVTMMFWYRQQPGQSLTLIATANQGSEATYESGFVIDKFPISRPNLTFSTLTVSNMSPEDSSIYLCTLRGQYNSPLHFGNGTRLTVT.

The chain combines TRBV10-3 with TRBJ2-1, with TRBD2 identical over 15 bases. V was clipped by 6 bases and J by 0 bases; unmatched bases: 9. The length of the CDR3 is 19 residues. The V gene's germline CDR1 is ENHRY and CDR2 SYGVKD. The CDR3 loop is CAIRAGTSGGSSSYNEQFF. CDR3 sequence (DNA): TGTGCCATCAGAGCCGGGACTAGCGGGGGGTCGAGCTCCTACAATGAGCAGTTCTTC.

This clone was counted once. The rearrangement links TRBV7-7 to TRBJ2-5; a possible D gene is TRBD1 (6 bases). The CDR3 loop spans 15 amino acids. Germline CDR1 and CDR2: SSHAT and FNYEAQ (reference sequence). V lost 1 base and J lost 4, with 13 bases in between. The CDR3 sequence: CASSLGGSGVETQYF. The CDR3, as DNA: TGTGCCAGCAGCTTAGGGGGGTCAGGGGTAGAGACCCAGTACTTC.

This chain connects TRBV13 to TRBJ2-3; no clear D gene. Germline CDR1 and CDR2: PRHDT and FYEKMQ (reference sequence). V was shortened by 0 bases and J by 9 bases, with 10 bases between the two germline ends. The CDR3 spans 13 residues. The CDR3 loop reads CASSLGAPGTQYF. DNA of the CDR3: TGTGCCAGCAGCTTAGGGGCCCCCGGAACGCAGTATTTT.

The V gene is TRBV6-2 or TRBV6-3, the J gene TRBJ1-5; TRBD1 agrees at 9 bases. Per the germline V gene, CDR1 is MNHEY and CDR2 is SVGEGT. J gave up 3 bases and V 6 bases, and 6 bases lay outside the gene matches. The CDR3 is 15 amino acids. CDR3 in amino acids: CASSPGTGINQPQHF. For the CDR3, the DNA is TGTGCCAGCAGCCCCGGGACAGGGATCAATCAGCCCCAGCATTTT.

The chain is built from TRBV7-9 and TRBJ2-4; D is undetermined. Trimming removed 1 base at V and 10 bases at J, with 8 bases between. CDR1 is SEHNR and CDR2 is FQNEAQ in the germline V gene (reference sequence). CDR3 length: 12 amino acids. Here the CDR3 reads CASSLVGQIQYF. The CDR3 DNA reads as TGTGCCAGCAGCTTAGTAGGTCAGATTCAGTACTTC.